These T cell receptor beta chains were read from a single sample in a study of CD8 T cells in Susac syndrome. TCRdb analysed the immunoSEQ multiplex PCR reads with MiXCR anew, one entry per CDR3 protein. The repertoire holds 150,000 or so distinct CDR3 sequences, with just under 97% as singletons. Sequenced: CD8+ T cells from PBMCs. The receptors shown here come from a human donor with multiple sclerosis. The CDR3 runs from the conserved cysteine through the conserved F or W. Fields, in order: D gene, J gene, V gene, CDR3 protein. D genes are given only for firm matches.

NA TRBJ2-5 TRBV20-1 CSARFLRGQETQYF
NA TRBJ2-6 TRBV27 CASSLSPSGANVLTF
NA TRBJ2-6 TRBV6-5 CATGANVLTF
NA TRBJ2-1 TRBV27 CASSLREGRSYNEQFF
TRBD1 TRBJ1-1 TRBV5-6 CASSWENRGTEAFF
NA TRBJ2-7 TRBV30 CAWSAGIWDEQYF
TRBD1 TRBJ2-6 TRBV15 CATSRDRTGLGSGANVLTF
NA TRBJ1-6 TRBV7-9 CASSLVGLGNSPLHF
TRBD2 TRBJ2-1 TRBV19 CASRTSGGNEQFF
NA TRBJ2-2 TRBV29-1 CSVSGTGELFF
NA TRBJ1-1 TRBV4-1 CASSRPENTEAFF
NA TRBJ1-1 TRBV14 CASSRRGMNTEAFF
NA TRBJ1-1 TRBV19 CASGNGAEAFF
NA TRBJ2-7 TRBV27 CASSLGYAYEQYF
NA TRBJ1-5 TRBV27 CASSHGPSNQPQHF
NA TRBJ1-1 TRBV27 CASSTDSQEAFF
NA TRBJ1-2 TRBV6-5 CASSYSGRQNYGYTF
NA TRBJ2-5 TRBV27 CASWGGGTQYF
NA TRBJ1-1 TRBV6-5 CASSYSPGRGSSEAFF
NA TRBJ2-1 TRBV16 CASSQSGVNEQFF
NA TRBJ1-6 TRBV2 CASSEEPLISPLHF
TRBD1 TRBJ2-1 TRBV12-3/TRBV12-4 CASSPTGTDYNEQFF
NA TRBJ2-3 TRBV7-3 CASSLDGRGAVTDTQYF
NA TRBJ2-6 TRBV27 CASSPGANVLTF
TRBD1 TRBJ1-2 TRBV29-1 CSVGQGEEEGYTF
NA TRBJ1-1 TRBV27 CASSWRGNTEAFF
NA TRBJ1-1 TRBV3-1 CASSQDVPQGAFF
NA TRBJ1-1 TRBV7-9 CASSLEGEAFF